The 20 T cell receptor beta chains reported below all come from one sample, sequenced in a study of CD8 T cells in Susac syndrome. The RNA, about 0.45 to 1 ug, was put through reverse transcription using random hexamers. TCRdb recomputed calls from the immunoSEQ multiplex PCR reads with MiXCR, one row per CDR3 protein. The top ten hold around 0.12% of the sample, which has 150,000 to 200,000 distinct CDR3 sequences, around 95% seen once. Source material: CD4+ T cells from PBMCs. The origin of the receptors is a human donor with Susac syndrome.

The CDR3 loop reads CRALGQGGPYEQYV. The CDR3 bases are TGCAGAGCGCTTGGGCAGGGGGGTCCCTACGAGCAGTACGTC. The chain uses TRBV20-1 and TRBJ2-7, with a weak D call TRBD1 (7 bases). Germline V gene sequence: CDR1 DFQATT, CDR2 SNEGSKA (reference sequence). This CDR3 has 14 amino acids.

The V gene is TRBV7-2, the J gene TRBJ2-3; the D gene is possibly TRBD2 (6 bases). Trimming left V 6 bases short and J 3 bases short, with 19 bases between. This CDR3 is built from 16 residues. Germline V lookup: CDR1 SGHTA, CDR2 FQGNSA. The CDR3 region has the DNA TGTGCCAGCAGTTACAACCCGGGGGTCGGGACAGATACGCAGTATTTT. Translating gives CASSYNPGVGTDTQYF. The variable domain in full, completed from reference TRBV7-2 and TRBJ2-3, reads GAGVSQSPSNKVTEKGKDVELRCDPISGHTALYWYRQSLGQGLEFLIYFQGNSAPDKSGLPSDRFSAERTGGSVSTLTIQRTQQEDSAVYLCASSYNPGVGTDTQYFGPGTRLTVL.

This chain joins TRBV18 and TRBJ1-2, with 7 bases fitting TRBD1. V lost 6 bases to trimming and J lost 6 bases; unmatched junction nucleotides: 4. Germline V gene lookup returns CDR1 KGHSH and CDR2 LQKENI. The CDR3 contains 12 residues. The CDR3 protein is CASSGQLHGYTF. The CDR3 DNA reads TGTGCCAGCTCGGGACAGTTGCATGGCTACACCTTC.

The DNA of the CDR3 is TGTGCCAGCAGCTTAACGGACAATGAGCAGTTCTTC. Residues: CASSLTDNEQFF. The V gene is TRBV11-1, the J gene TRBJ2-1; D uncertain. V gave up 2 bases and J gave up 5 bases, with 4 bases separating them. The germline CDR1 and CDR2 sequences are SGHAT and FQDESV (reference sequence). This CDR3 comprises 12 residues.

The chain links TRBV7-8 to TRBJ2-5; 7 nucleotides match TRBD2. Germline trimming cut 3 bases from V and 4 bases from J; bases unmatched to any gene: 8. Germline CDR1 is SGHVS and CDR2 is FQNEAQ. The CDR3 covers 15 residues. This chain's CDR3 is CASSFLREVGETQYF. CDR3 DNA: TGTGCCAGCAGCTTTTTACGGGAGGTCGGAGAGACCCAGTACTTC.

The chain has TRBV29-1 and TRBJ1-2; weak D call: TRBD1 (6 bases). Per the germline V gene, CDR1 is SQVTM and CDR2 is ANQGSEA. CDR3 length: 14 residues. The V end lost 0 bases, the J end lost 7 bases, and 15 bases lay between the germline ends. CDR3 amino acids: CSVEDLRGAAGYTF. The CDR3 coding sequence is TGCAGCGTTGAAGACCTCCGGGGGGCTGCTGGCTACACCTTC.

The V and J genes are TRBV9 and TRBJ2-5; either TRBD1 or TRBD2 may supply D (6 bases each). This CDR3 spans 15 amino acids. V was clipped by 0 bases and J by 6 bases, with 15 bases between them. Germline V lookup: CDR1 SGDLS, CDR2 YYNGEE. CDR3 nucleotide sequence: TGTGCCAGCAGCGTAGGGGGGGCCTTGAAGAAGACCCAGTACTTC. The encoded protein is CASSVGGALKKTQYF.

V is TRBV19 and J is TRBJ1-2; D unclear. The CDR3 spans 15 residues. Trimming took off 3 bases at V and 5 bases at J, with 16 bases between the two ends. Per germline, CDR1 LNHDA and CDR2 SQIVND (reference sequence). The CDR3 loop is CASSMYSSRGYGYTF. For the CDR3, the DNA is TGTGCCAGTAGTATGTACAGCAGCCGAGGGTATGGCTACACCTTC.

The J gene is TRBJ2-1, the V gene TRBV25-1; weak D call: TRBD1 (5 bases). CDR1 and CDR2 from the germline V gene are MGHDK and SYGVNS. With 3 bases removed from V and 2 bases from J, the gap between germline ends came to 11 bases. The CDR3 contains 15 residues. The CDR3 sequence is CASSEARVPYNEQFF. The CDR3 DNA follows: TGTGCCAGCAGTGAGGCCAGGGTACCCTACAATGAGCAGTTCTTC.

V usage is TRBV12-3 or TRBV12-4 and J usage is TRBJ2-1, with TRBD1 matching 12 bases. The CDR3 spans 14 residues. Trimming removed 7 bases from V and 6 bases from J; junction bases left unmatched: 4. The CDR3 DNA reads TGTGCCAGCAAATGGGACAGGGGGCTCAATGAGCAGTTCTTC. This gives the protein CASKWDRGLNEQFF.

This clonotype occurred once. The chain is built from TRBV30 and TRBJ2-5, with D hard to call. Germline V gene sequence: CDR1 GTSNPN, CDR2 SVGIG (reference sequence). The CDR3 covers 11 residues. Trimming stripped 4 bases from V and 5 bases from J, with 8 bases between. CDR3 protein: CAWTVAETQYF. CDR3 nucleotide sequence: TGTGCCTGGACGGTTGCGGAGACCCAGTACTTC. Together with reference TRBV30 and TRBJ2-5, the CDR3 gives the full variable domain: SQTIHQWPATLVQPVGSPLSLECTVEGTSNPNLYWYRQAAGRGLQLLFYSVGIGQISSEVPQNLSASRPQDRQFILSSKKLLLSDSGFYLCAWTVAETQYFGPGTRLLVL.

This rearrangement joins TRBV6-5 to TRBJ1-2; the D gene is possibly TRBD1 (5 bases). Trimming left V 7 bases short and J 4 bases short, with 10 bases between. Germline values: CDR1 MNHEY, CDR2 SVGAGI. This CDR3 contains 12 residues. The CDR3 spells CASTMGGYGYTF. The CDR3 DNA sequence: TGTGCCAGCACAATGGGGGGCTATGGCTACACCTTC.

The chain couples TRBV4-3 to TRBJ2-2; 11 bases agree with TRBD2. V lost 2 bases to trimming and J lost 4 bases; unmatched junction nucleotides: 3. The CDR3 is 16 amino acids. Germline V gene sequence: CDR1 LGHNA, CDR2 YSLEER. The CDR3, as DNA: TGCGCCAGCAGCCAAATTCTAGCGGGAGGCACCGGGGAGCTGTTTTTT. It encodes CASSQILAGGTGELFF.

This clonotype has more than one count but fewer than ten. This chain links TRBV6-5 with TRBJ2-5; possibly TRBD1 or TRBD2 for D (5 bases each). Between the trimmed V and J ends, which lost 5 bases and 4 bases, there was a span of 11 bases. The length of the CDR3 is 13 residues. The germline gives CDR1 MNHEY, CDR2 SVGAGI. The DNA of the CDR3 is TGTGCCAGCAGTAGAGGGGTAGGAGAGACCCAGTACTTC. As protein: CASSRGVGETQYF.

The sample holds one count of this clonotype. This rearrangement joins TRBV18 to TRBJ2-7; possible D gene TRBD1, 6 bases. Deletions cut 2 bases from V and 4 bases from J, with 9 bases between. Germline assignment: CDR1 KGHSH and CDR2 LQKENI. The CDR3 has 13 amino acids. The CDR3 reads CASSPLQGYEQYF. DNA of the CDR3: TGTGCCAGCTCACCATTACAGGGATACGAGCAGTACTTC.

The chain combines TRBV7-9 with TRBJ2-1; D tentatively reads TRBD1 or TRBD2 (5 bases each). V was cut by 5 bases and J by 8 bases, with 16 bases left in between. This CDR3 has 14 amino acids. CDR1 and CDR2 from the germline V gene are SEHNR and FQNEAQ (reference sequence). The CDR3 reads CASSPGLADYEQFF. The CDR3 DNA is TGTGCCAGCAGCCCGGGGCTAGCTGACTATGAGCAGTTCTTC.

The rearrangement joins TRBV6-5 to TRBJ2-7, with 9 bases that match TRBD1. Per the germline V gene, CDR1 is MNHEY and CDR2 is SVGAGI. The CDR3 runs 15 residues. V gave up 4 bases and J gave up 0 bases; unmatched junction bases: 4. The CDR3 nucleotides are TGTGCCAGCAGTTTGGGACAGGGCAGCTCCTACGAGCAGTACGTC. Encoded protein: CASSLGQGSSYEQYV.

The chain combines TRBV11-1 with TRBJ2-3; D is uncertain. With 1 base removed from V and 4 bases from J, the gap between germline ends came to 12 bases. The CDR3 length is 15 residues. The germline V gene encodes CDR1 SGHAT and CDR2 FQDESV (reference sequence). Here the CDR3 reads CASSLGVGSADTQYF. CDR3 nucleotide sequence: TGTGCCAGCAGCTTAGGCGTTGGGTCTGCAGATACGCAGTATTTT.

In this sample, this clonotype turned up a few times. The V and J genes are TRBV6-5 and TRBJ2-5; the match to TRBD2 covers 9 bases. The trim removed 2 bases at V and 5 bases at J, leaving 0 bases unmatched. The CDR3 covers 13 residues. Germline loops: CDR1 MNHEY, CDR2 SVGAGI. The CDR3 loop is CASSYAGGETQYF. As DNA, the CDR3 is TGTGCCAGCAGTTACGCGGGGGGGGAGACCCAGTACTTC.

J is TRBJ1-2 and V is TRBV5-4, with D perhaps TRBD1 (6 bases). CDR3 size: 13 residues. The V end was cut by 2 bases, the J end by 4 bases, with 9 bases between. Germline-derived CDR1 and CDR2 are SGHNT and YYREEE (reference sequence). The CDR3 here is CASSFPGAYGYTF. The CDR3 region has the DNA TGTGCCAGCAGCTTCCCAGGGGCCTATGGCTACACCTTC.